Below, 22 T cell receptor beta chains from the same sample are listed, as sequenced in a study of blood T cells in healthy people across ages. Primers used in a second PCR of roughly 7 to 12 cycles were a sample-barcoded 5' primer and a J-beta primer mix. From the 5' RACE reads, TCRdb called clonotypes with MiXCR, one entry per CDR3 protein. Among approximately 1,700,000 distinct CDR3 sequences listed, about two fifths were seen once. The sequenced material came from blood. These receptors originate from a human donor in good health.

This clonotype has just a few counts. This chain connects TRBV5-1 to TRBJ2-1; 13 bases align to TRBD2. Germline V gene lookup returns CDR1 SGHRS and CDR2 YFSETQ. CDR3 length: 15 amino acids. Losses at the gene ends were 3 bases for V and 9 bases for J; bases not matched to a gene: 6. Here the CDR3 DNA reads TGCGCCAGCAGCTCCGGGACTAGCGGGGCTAGTGAGCAGTTCTTC. Translating gives CASSSGTSGASEQFF.

This clonotype was observed many times. V is TRBV6-5 and J is TRBJ2-7; 11 bases map to TRBD1. With V trimmed by 8 bases and J by 6 bases, 12 bases remained unmatched. This CDR3 spans 15 amino acids. The germline V gene encodes CDR1 MNHEY and CDR2 SVGAGI. The CDR3 DNA sequence: TGTGCCAGCTTCGATAGGGGGACAGGGGGTTCCGAGCAGTACTTC. Its translation: CASFDRGTGGSEQYF.

The rearrangement joins TRBV4-2 to TRBJ2-7; no definite D call. The CDR3 is made up of 15 amino acids. Trimming left V 2 bases short and J 0 bases short, with 11 bases between. Germline loops: CDR1 LGHNA, CDR2 YNFKEQ. In DNA, the CDR3 is TGTGCCAGCAGCCAAATCAGACAAGGCTCCTACGAGCAGTACTTC. Residues: CASSQIRQGSYEQYF.

The chain links TRBV10-3 to TRBJ1-5; 10 nucleotides match TRBD1. Germline assignment: CDR1 ENHRY and CDR2 SYGVKD. V was clipped by 4 bases and J by 5 bases; unmatched bases: 5. CDR3 length: 15 residues. The CDR3 nucleotides are TGTGCCATCAGTGGGGGGACAGGGGATGATCAGCCCCAGCATTTT. This translates into CAISGGTGDDQPQHF.

The CDR3: CASSQELGRVSNQPQHF. The CDR3 DNA reads TGCGCCAGCAGCCAAGAGTTAGGCAGGGTCTCCAATCAGCCCCAGCATTTT. The chain employs TRBV4-1 and TRBJ1-5; D is possibly TRBD1 (5 bases). The V end lost 0 bases, the J end lost 3 bases, and 15 bases lay between the germline ends. The CDR3 length is 17 residues. The germline V gene has CDR1 MGHRA and CDR2 YSYEKL.

The chain has TRBV27 and TRBJ1-2, with D maybe TRBD1 (6 bases). The CDR3 loop spans 13 amino acids. The V end was cut by 8 bases, the J end by 3 bases, with 13 bases between. Germline V gene sequence: CDR1 MNHEY, CDR2 SMNVEV (reference sequence). Here the CDR3 reads CASGRTEHYGYTF. CDR3 sequence (DNA): TGTGCCAGCGGAAGGACAGAACACTATGGCTACACCTTC.

The chain joins TRBV7-9 to TRBJ2-5; a possible D gene is TRBD2 (6 bases). There are 18 residues in the CDR3. Germline lookup yields CDR1 SEHNR and CDR2 FQNEAQ (reference sequence). V gave up 0 bases and J gave up 0 bases, with 17 bases separating them. As DNA, the CDR3 is TGTGCCAGCAGCTTAGCGTTGCGGGGCTTGAAGTACCAAGAGACCCAGTACTTC. Encoded protein: CASSLALRGLKYQETQYF.

The V call is TRBV7-2, the J call TRBJ2-2; 8 positions agree with TRBD2. This CDR3 contains 14 residues. Unmatched junction bases numbered 8, after V lost 4 bases and J lost 10 bases. CDR1 and CDR2 from the germline V gene are SGHTA and FQGNSA. This chain's CDR3 is CASSYLLAGAELFF. The CDR3, as DNA: TGTGCCAGCAGCTACCTCCTAGCGGGTGCGGAGCTGTTTTTT.

The chain combines TRBV20-1 with TRBJ2-4; the D gene is possibly TRBD2 (7 bases). Germline V gene sequence: CDR1 DFQATT, CDR2 SNEGSKA (reference sequence). The CDR3 totals 15 residues. V was trimmed by 8 bases and J by 1 base, leaving 18 bases between them. CDR3 nucleotides: TGCAGTCAAGGGGGGGGTTCCTCGGCCAAAAACATTCAGTACTTC. This encodes CSQGGGSSAKNIQYF.

The V call is TRBV27, the J call TRBJ1-5, with D perhaps TRBD1 (6 bases). This CDR3 comprises 14 residues. Trimming pared 11 bases from V and 2 bases from J, leaving 16 bases between. CDR1 is MNHEY and CDR2 is SMNVEV in the germline V gene (reference sequence). The CDR3 is CASASQGGNQPQHF. For the CDR3, the DNA is TGTGCCTCAGCGTCACAGGGAGGCAATCAGCCCCAGCATTTT.

The J gene is TRBJ1-2, the V gene TRBV9; D is possibly TRBD1 (5 bases). There are 15 residues in the CDR3. V lost 2 bases to trimming and J lost 2 bases, with 13 bases between them. Germline CDR1 SGDLS, CDR2 YYNGEE. CDR3 residues: CASSVGASLNYGYTF. In DNA form, the CDR3 reads TGTGCCAGCAGCGTTGGGGCTTCGCTAAACTATGGCTACACCTTC.

This clonotype was seen a handful of times. The V gene is TRBV10-3, the J gene TRBJ2-3; D may be TRBD1 or TRBD2 (6 bases each). The germline gives CDR1 ENHRY, CDR2 SYGVKD. Trimming left V 3 bases short and J 13 bases short, with 14 bases between. The length of the CDR3 is 12 residues. CDR3 nucleotide sequence: TGTGCCATCAGTGAATCGGGGGCGGCAGAGTATTTT. Translated, it gives CAISESGAAEYF.

This clonotype was found a few times. The chain combines TRBV7-2 with TRBJ1-1; 10 bases align to TRBD1. Unmatched junction bases numbered 4, after V lost 4 bases and J lost 2 bases. Germline lookup yields CDR1 SGHTA and CDR2 FQGNSA. The CDR3 is 15 amino acids. The CDR3 protein is CASSYSTGGNTEAFF. CDR3 in DNA: TGTGCCAGCAGCTATTCGACAGGGGGCAACACTGAAGCTTTCTTT.

V and J are TRBV20-1 and TRBJ2-1; 12 bases agree with TRBD2. The germline gives CDR1 DFQATT, CDR2 SNEGSKA (reference sequence). The CDR3 length is 14 residues. The V segment lost 5 bases and the J segment 4 bases; nucleotides outside the gene matches: 3. CDR3 region: CSASLAGGYNEQFF. In nucleotides, the CDR3 is TGCAGTGCTTCCCTAGCGGGGGGGTACAATGAGCAGTTCTTC.

The chain is built from TRBV20-1 and TRBJ2-7; D not resolved. The CDR3 has 13 residues. Germline V CDR1 and CDR2: DFQATT, SNEGSKA (reference sequence). V was pared by 0 bases and J by 4 bases, with 10 bases between. CDR3 in DNA: TGCAGTGCTAGAGATTTCCGCGGTTACGAGCAGTACTTC. Its protein is CSARDFRGYEQYF.

The V and J genes are TRBV7-9 and TRBJ2-3; no reliable D call. V lost 6 bases, J lost 2 bases, and 6 bases lay in between. This CDR3 has 12 amino acids. Germline assignment: CDR1 SEHNR and CDR2 FQNEAQ (reference sequence). The CDR3 here is CASRDDTDTQYF. The CDR3 DNA follows: TGTGCCAGCAGGGATGACACAGATACGCAGTATTTT. The variable domain in full, with the rest retrieved from reference TRBV7-9 and TRBJ2-3, is DTGVSQNPRHKITKRGQNVTFRCDPISEHNRLYWYRQTLGQGPEFLTYFQNEAQLEKSRLLSDRFSAERPKGSFSTLEIQRTEQGDSAMYLCASRDDTDTQYFGPGTRLTVL.

The chain links TRBV29-1 to TRBJ2-7; D gene ambiguous. This CDR3 spans 14 amino acids. Between the trimmed V and J ends, which lost 7 bases and 2 bases, there was a span of 18 bases. Germline lookup yields CDR1 SQVTM and CDR2 ANQGSEA. Here the CDR3 DNA reads TGCAGCGCCAGCCCGGGTTTTTGGGCCTACGAGCAGTACTTC. Translated: CSASPGFWAYEQYF.

A remark on this clonotype: The junction shows a germline mismatch at one end, possibly a read error. This chain joins TRBV7-2 and TRBJ2-3; 8 positions match TRBD2. CDR1 SGHTA and CDR2 FQGNSA come from the germline V gene. CDR3 length equals 15 residues. The CDR3: CASSLGSGVGDMQYF. In DNA form, the CDR3 reads TGTGCCAGCAGCTTAGGTAGCGGGGTTGGAGATATGCAGTATTTT.

The V gene is TRBV12-3 or TRBV12-4, the J gene TRBJ1-1; the D is unclear. V was pared by 3 bases and J by 4 bases, with 12 bases between. CDR3 length: 14 residues. The CDR3 protein is CASSFRGSGTEAFF. In DNA, the CDR3 is TGTGCCAGCAGTTTCCGGGGTTCGGGCACTGAAGCTTTCTTT.

This clonotype was found many times. The chain recombines TRBV4-1 with TRBJ2-3; 9 bases fit TRBD1. Per germline, CDR1 MGHRA and CDR2 YSYEKL. V dropped 3 bases and J dropped 5; count of bases not matched to a gene: 3. CDR3 length: 14 residues. The CDR3, as DNA: TGCGCCAGCAGCCAGGACAGGGGTGGAGATACGCAGTATTTT. It specifies CASSQDRGGDTQYF.

This clonotype was counted between two and nine times. The chain links TRBV20-1 to TRBJ2-5; TRBD1 aligns across 9 bases. The J call is uncertain, as TRBJ2-7 better fits the DNA end. Germline CDR1 DFQATT, CDR2 SNEGSKA (reference sequence). CDR3 length: 12 amino acids. Here the CDR3 DNA reads TGCAGTGCTTCGGACAGGGGCGACGAGCAGTACTTC. Residues: CSASDRGDEQYF.

Worth noting for this clonotype: One end of the junction varies from germline; a read error may be responsible. The chain is built from TRBV10-3 and TRBJ1-6; 7 positions agree with TRBD1. Germline CDR1 reads ENHRY; CDR2 reads SYGVKD. This CDR3 is built from 14 residues. CDR3 loop: CTISDRAGNSPLHF. The CDR3 DNA follows: TGTACCATCAGTGACAGGGCTGGGAATTCACCCCTCCACTTT.